This T cell receptor beta chain comes out of a study of CD8 T cells in ankylosing spondylitis. The V gene end was trimmed by 6 bases and the J gene end by 8 bases; junction bases not matched to a gene: 6. The CDR3 totals 13 residues. Whole-study findings and limits: It appeared that ankylosing spondylitis blood was characterized by a TCR beta motif of roughly 8 highly homologous variants.

Of note for this clonotype: Its antigen remains unknown.

A single record per CDR3 protein comes from TCRdb applying MiXCR to the 5' RACE reads. The table includes 670,000 or so distinct CDR3 sequences, around 19% detected once. Sample: blood, either unsorted or a sorted T cell fraction (not recorded which). The origin of this receptor is a male donor with ankylosing spondylitis. This chain connects TRBV12-3 or TRBV12-4 to TRBJ1-2; 10 bases are a match to TRBD1. CDR3 sequence: CASRWTGGGGYTF. CDR3 nucleotide sequence: TGTGCCAGCAGATGGACAGGGGGAGGGGGCTACACCTTC.